This is a list of T cell receptor beta chains from one sample in a study of T cells in localized non-small cell lung cancer. Clones were sequenced by immunoSEQ multiplex PCR, and TCRdb holds only the in-frame ones, with some missing. The sample consists of 2,000 or so clones, 23% of them appearing once. The sequencing used normal lung tissue next to the tumor, collected before any cancer treatment. Source of these receptors: a female donor aged 60 or older with stage II lung adenocarcinoma. CDR3s include the opening cysteine and the closing phenylalanine or tryptophan. D genes are given only for firm matches. Clone size appears in some rows only: once, few, many, or a class for an expanded clone.

CDR3nt	CDR3aa	abundance	d_gene	v_gene	j_gene
TGTGCCAGCAGTTTTTCCCCCGACAGGGGGCAAAACGAGCAGTACTTC	CASSFSPDRGQNEQYF	.	TRBD1	TRBV28	TRBJ2-7
TGTGCCAGCAGCTATACGCGGGCCGGCACGCAGTATTTT	CASSYTRAGTQYF	.	.	TRBV7-4	TRBJ2-3
TGTGCCAGCAGTGTAAGGCAGGTCTATGGCTACACCTTC	CASSVRQVYGYTF	medium-sized	.	TRBV9	TRBJ1-2
TGTGCCAGTAGTCTGGGGCCGACGATTTACAATGAGCAGTTCTTC	CASSLGPTIYNEQFF	.	.	TRBV19	TRBJ2-1
TGTGCCAGCAGTTCCGCCGGGACAGGGCTGTTCTTC	CASSSAGTGLFF	.	TRBD1	TRBV6-8	TRBJ2-1
TGTGCTAGTGGTTTGGAGGGGAACTATGGCTACACCTTC	CASGLEGNYGYTF	once	.	TRBV12-5	TRBJ1-2
TGTGCCAGCAGTGATCTAGCGGGGGGGCTGGGTGAGCAGTTCTTC	CASSDLAGGLGEQFF	.	TRBD2	TRBV11-3	TRBJ2-1
TGTGCCAGCAGTTACGCCGACAGGAGGGACACCATATATTTT	CASSYADRRDTIYF	large	.	TRBV6-8	TRBJ1-3
TGTGCCTGGAGTGTATACGGGAGGGTTAGCTCCTACAATGAGCAGTTCTTC	CAWSVYGRVSSYNEQFF	once	TRBD2	TRBV30	TRBJ2-1
TGCGCCAGCAGCCCGGGGGTTTCTAATGAAAAACTGTTTTTT	CASSPGVSNEKLFF	.	.	TRBV5-1	TRBJ1-4
TGTGCCAGCACTCCCGTACAGGGGTCCCACTCCTACAATGAGCAGTTCTTC	CASTPVQGSHSYNEQFF	.	TRBD1	TRBV28	TRBJ2-1